This T cell receptor beta chain was documented in a study of blood T cell repertoires in COVID-19. J lost 2 bases, V lost 2 bases, and 7 bases had no gene match. The CDR3 runs 15 residues. As originally analysed: The assay estimated nucleated cells by amplifying reference gene primers. TCRdb keeps only in-frame clones here, not all; method: immunoSEQ multiplex PCR. V, J and clone size are taken as reported in that table, and D and trimming were inferred from the DNA itself. The sample comprises 250,000 to 350,000 clones, roughly 84% of which are singletons, and less than 20% rests with the top ten. Sample: peripheral blood. The J gene is TRBJ2-7, the V gene TRBV5-3; 7 bases fit TRBD1. TRBV5-3 is assigned to the ORF class and has an uncertain function. This TCR was recovered from a person aged 70 to 79 with COVID-19, enrolled during active disease. The DNA of the CDR3 is TGTGCCAGAAGCTTTGGGACAGCGAATCCCTACGAGCAGTACTTC. This sequence encodes CARSFGTANPYEQYF.